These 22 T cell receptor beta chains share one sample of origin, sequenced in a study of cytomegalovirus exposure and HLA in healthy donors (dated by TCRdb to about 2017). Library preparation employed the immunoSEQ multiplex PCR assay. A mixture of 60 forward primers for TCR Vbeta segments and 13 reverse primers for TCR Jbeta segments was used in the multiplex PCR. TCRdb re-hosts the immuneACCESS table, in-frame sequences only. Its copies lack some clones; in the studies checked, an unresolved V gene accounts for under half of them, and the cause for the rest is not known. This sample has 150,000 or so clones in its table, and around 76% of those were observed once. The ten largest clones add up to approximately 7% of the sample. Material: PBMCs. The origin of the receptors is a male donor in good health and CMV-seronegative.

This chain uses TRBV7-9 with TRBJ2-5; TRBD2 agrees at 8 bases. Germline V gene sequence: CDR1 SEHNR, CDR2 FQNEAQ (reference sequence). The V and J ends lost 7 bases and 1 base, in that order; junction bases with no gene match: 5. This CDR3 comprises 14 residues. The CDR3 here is CASILTSGQETQYF. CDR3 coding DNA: TGTGCCAGCATCCTCACTAGCGGCCAAGAGACCCAGTACTTC.

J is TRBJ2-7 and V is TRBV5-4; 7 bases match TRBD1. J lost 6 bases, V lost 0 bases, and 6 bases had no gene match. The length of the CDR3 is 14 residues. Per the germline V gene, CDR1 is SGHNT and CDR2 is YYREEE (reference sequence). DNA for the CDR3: TGTGCCAGCAGCTTGGGCGATTACAGGGGCGAGCAGTACTTC. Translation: CASSLGDYRGEQYF. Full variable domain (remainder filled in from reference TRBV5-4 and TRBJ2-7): ETGVTQSPTHLIKTRGQQVTLRCSSQSGHNTVSWYQQALGQGPQFIFQYYREEENGRGNFPPRFSGLQFPNYSSELNVNALELDDSALYLCASSLGDYRGEQYFGPGTRLTVT.

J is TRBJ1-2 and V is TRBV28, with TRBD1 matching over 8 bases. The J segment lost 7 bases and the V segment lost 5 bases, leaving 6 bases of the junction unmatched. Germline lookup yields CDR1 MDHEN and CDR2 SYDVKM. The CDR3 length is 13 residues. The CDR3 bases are TGTGCCAGCAGTGGAGACAGGGGTCGTGGCTACACCTTC. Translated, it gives CASSGDRGRGYTF.

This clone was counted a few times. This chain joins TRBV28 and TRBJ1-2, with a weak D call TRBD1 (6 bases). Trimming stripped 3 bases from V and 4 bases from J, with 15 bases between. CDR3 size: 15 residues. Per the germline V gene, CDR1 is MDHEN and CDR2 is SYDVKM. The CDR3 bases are TGTGCCAGCAGTTTTCCATTGGGGGCCCTCTATGGCTACACCTTC. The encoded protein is CASSFPLGALYGYTF.

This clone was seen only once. The CDR3 DNA reads as TGTGCCAGCAGTCCCGGGACAGGGAACTATGGCTACACCTTC. It specifies CASSPGTGNYGYTF. The genes are TRBV6-4 and TRBJ1-2; 9 bases line up with TRBD1. The CDR3 consists of 14 residues. Trimming removed 5 bases from V and 2 bases from J; junction bases left unmatched: 3. Germline V gene data show CDR1 as MRHNA and CDR2 as SNTAGT.

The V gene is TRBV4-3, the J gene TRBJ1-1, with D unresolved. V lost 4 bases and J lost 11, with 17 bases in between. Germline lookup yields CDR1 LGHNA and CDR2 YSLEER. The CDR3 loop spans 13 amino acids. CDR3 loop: CASSPRTTTEAFF. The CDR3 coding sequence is TGCGCCAGCAGCCCCAGAACCACCACGGAGGCTTTCTTT.

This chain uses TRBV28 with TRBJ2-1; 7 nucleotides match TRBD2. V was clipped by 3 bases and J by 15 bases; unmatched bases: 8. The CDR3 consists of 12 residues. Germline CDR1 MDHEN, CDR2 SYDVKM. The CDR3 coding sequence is TGTGCCAGCAGTTTTCCGGGGAGGGAAGCGTTCTTC. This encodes CASSFPGREAFF.

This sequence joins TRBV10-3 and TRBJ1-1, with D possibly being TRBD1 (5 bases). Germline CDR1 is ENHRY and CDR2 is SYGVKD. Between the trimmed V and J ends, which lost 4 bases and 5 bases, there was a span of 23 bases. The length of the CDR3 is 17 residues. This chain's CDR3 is CAISGGGTTYGVTEAFF. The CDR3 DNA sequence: TGTGCCATCAGTGGGGGAGGGACCACTTACGGAGTTACTGAAGCTTTCTTT.

CDR3 sequence reads: CSVGPGGDGGYTF. The CDR3 DNA follows: TGCAGCGTCGGCCCCGGGGGGGACGGGGGCTACACCTTC. J is TRBJ1-2 and V is TRBV29-1; TRBD1 is a possible D gene (5 bases). Germline CDR1 SQVTM, CDR2 ANQGSEA. V gave up 6 bases and J gave up 8 bases, with 19 bases separating them. The CDR3 loop spans 13 amino acids.

CDR3 sequence (DNA): TGCAGTGCTAGAGATCAAGTAGCGCAGTATTTT. Protein product: CSARDQVAQYF. The rearrangement uses TRBV20-1 and TRBJ2-3; D gene ambiguous. The CDR3 loop spans 11 amino acids. The germline CDR1 and CDR2 sequences are DFQATT and SNEGSKA (reference sequence). V lost 0 bases and J 10 bases, leaving 8 bases between the germline ends.

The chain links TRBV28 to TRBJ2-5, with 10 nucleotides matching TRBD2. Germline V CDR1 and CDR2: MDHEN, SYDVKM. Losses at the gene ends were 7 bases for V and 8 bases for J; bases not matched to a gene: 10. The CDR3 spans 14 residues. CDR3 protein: CASTLGSSGGTQYF. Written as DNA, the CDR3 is TGTGCCAGCACCTTAGGATCTAGCGGGGGTACCCAGTACTTC.

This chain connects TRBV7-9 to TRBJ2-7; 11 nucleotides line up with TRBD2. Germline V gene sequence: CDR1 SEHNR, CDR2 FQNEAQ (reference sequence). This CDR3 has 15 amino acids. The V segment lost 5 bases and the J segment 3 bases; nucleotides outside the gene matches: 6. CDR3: CASSPTSGGVYEQYF. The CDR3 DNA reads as TGTGCCAGCAGCCCCACTAGCGGGGGTGTCTACGAGCAGTACTTC.

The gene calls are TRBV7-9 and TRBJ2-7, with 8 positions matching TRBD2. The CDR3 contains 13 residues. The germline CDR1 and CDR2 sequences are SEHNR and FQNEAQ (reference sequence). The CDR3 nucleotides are TGTTCCGTGAGCGGGAGTTTATCCTACGAGCAGTACTTC. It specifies CSVSGSLSYEQYF.

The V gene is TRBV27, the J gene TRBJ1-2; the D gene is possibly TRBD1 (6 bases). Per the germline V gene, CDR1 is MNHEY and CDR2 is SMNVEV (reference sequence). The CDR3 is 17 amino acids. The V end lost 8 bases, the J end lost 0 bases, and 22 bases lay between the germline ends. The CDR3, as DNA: TGTGCCAGCGGCAGGGGACAAATTTTTGGAACTAACTATGGCTACACCTTC. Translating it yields CASGRGQIFGTNYGYTF.

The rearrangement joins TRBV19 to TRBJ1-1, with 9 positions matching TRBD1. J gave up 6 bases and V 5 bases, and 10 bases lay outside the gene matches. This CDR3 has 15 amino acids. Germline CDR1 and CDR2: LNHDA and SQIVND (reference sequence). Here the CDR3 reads CASSGSGTGSPEAFF. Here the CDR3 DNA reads TGTGCCAGTAGTGGGTCCGGGACAGGGTCTCCTGAAGCTTTCTTT.

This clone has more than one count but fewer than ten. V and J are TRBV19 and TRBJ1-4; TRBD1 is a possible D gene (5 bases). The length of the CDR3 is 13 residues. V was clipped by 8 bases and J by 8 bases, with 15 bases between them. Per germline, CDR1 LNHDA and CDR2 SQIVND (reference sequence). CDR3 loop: CASAGLNREKLFF. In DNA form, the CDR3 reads TGTGCCAGTGCGGGATTAAACAGGGAAAAACTGTTTTTT.

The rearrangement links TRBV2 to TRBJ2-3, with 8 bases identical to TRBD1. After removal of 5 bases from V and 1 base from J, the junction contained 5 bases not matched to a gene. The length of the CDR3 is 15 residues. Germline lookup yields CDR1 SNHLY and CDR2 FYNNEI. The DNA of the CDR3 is TGTGCCAGCAGTTGGACAGGGCTAGGCACAGATACGCAGTATTTT. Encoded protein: CASSWTGLGTDTQYF.

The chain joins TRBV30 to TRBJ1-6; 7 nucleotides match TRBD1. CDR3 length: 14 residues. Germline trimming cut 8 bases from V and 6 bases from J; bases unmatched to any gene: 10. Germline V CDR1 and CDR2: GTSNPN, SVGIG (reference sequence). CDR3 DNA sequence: TGTGCCCGATCGATTGGGACAGCTAATTCACCCCTCCACTTT. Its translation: CARSIGTANSPLHF.

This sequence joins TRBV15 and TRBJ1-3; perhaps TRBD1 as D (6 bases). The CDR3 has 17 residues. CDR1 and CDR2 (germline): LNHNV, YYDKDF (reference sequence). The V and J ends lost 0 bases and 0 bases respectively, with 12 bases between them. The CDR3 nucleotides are TGTGCCACCAGCAGAGATTATGGGACAATCTCTGGAAACACCATATATTTT. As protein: CATSRDYGTISGNTIYF.

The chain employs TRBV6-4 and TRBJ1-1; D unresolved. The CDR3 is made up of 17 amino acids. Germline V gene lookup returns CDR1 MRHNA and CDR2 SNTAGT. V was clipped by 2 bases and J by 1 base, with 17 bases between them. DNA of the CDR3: TGTGCCAGCAGTGACCCAAACCAGCGACCTCCGAACACTGAAGCTTTCTTT. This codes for CASSDPNQRPPNTEAFF.

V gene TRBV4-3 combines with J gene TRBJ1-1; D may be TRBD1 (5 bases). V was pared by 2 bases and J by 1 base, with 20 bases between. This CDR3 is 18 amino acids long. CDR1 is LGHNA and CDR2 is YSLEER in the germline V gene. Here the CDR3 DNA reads TGCGCCAGCAGCCAAAATCTCCCCTGGACATACCCGAACACTGAAGCTTTCTTT. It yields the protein CASSQNLPWTYPNTEAFF.

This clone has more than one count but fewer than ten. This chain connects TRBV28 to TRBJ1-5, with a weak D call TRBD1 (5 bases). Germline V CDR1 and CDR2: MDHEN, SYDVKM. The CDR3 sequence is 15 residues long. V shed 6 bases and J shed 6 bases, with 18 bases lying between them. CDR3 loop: CASSETEPASQPQHF. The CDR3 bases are TGTGCCAGCAGCGAGACAGAGCCGGCCAGTCAGCCCCAGCATTTT.